Sequencing of this TCR beta chain was carried out in a study of Ad26.COV2.S vaccination and SARS-CoV-2 variants. About the research overall: Ad26.COV2.S was injected intramuscularly once or twice, 56 days apart.

Study findings and constraints: Reported post-vaccination CD8+ and CD4+ T cell responses to spike showed substantial breadth.

Stated treatment: roughly 19 received Ad26.COV2.S at low or high dose, single or two shots; several received placebo; per-sample allocation not given. At day 63 after the first vaccine or placebo injection, samples were drawn. Sequencing used immunoSEQ multiplex PCR; TCRdb keeps in-frame clones, though not all of them. The sample has around 380,000 clones, more than 85% seen once; the top ten hold 3% to 3.5%. As to this clone: Its antigen is undetermined.

The receptor comes from a person between 18 and 65 years old who received the Ad26.COV2.S COVID-19 vaccine or a placebo. The material was peripheral blood, obtained in a trial of Ad26.COV2.S vaccine versus placebo.

CDR3 sequence (DNA): TGCGCCAGCAGTCGCGGGACATCCACCTACGAGCAGTACTTC. Protein sequence: CASSRGTSTYEQYF. The J gene is TRBJ2-7, the V gene TRBV5-1; D may be TRBD1 or TRBD2 (6 bases each). V shed 5 bases and J shed 2 bases, with 14 bases lying between them. This CDR3 has 14 amino acids. Germline loops: CDR1 SGHRS, CDR2 YFSETQ.